This T cell receptor (delta chain) is from a study of gammadelta T cells in human blood. TCRdb re-called the RT-PCR reads with CATT. The sample contains about 1,500 delta-chain clones, about 18% of which appear only once. CDR1 and CDR2 (germline): TSWWSYY, QGS. The V and J ends lost 3 bases and 0 bases respectively, with 26 bases between them. This CDR3 is built from 21 residues. This clone counts as medium-sized. The chain has TRDV1 and TRDJ2; D may be TRDD2 (7 bases). The TCR comes from a human donor. Specimen: non-Vgamma9Vdelta2 gamma-delta T cells from infant blood. The CDR3 is CALGEWAFLSWGKPLTAQLFF. The CDR3 DNA sequence: TGTGCTCTTGGGGAGTGGGCCTTCCTCAGCTGGGGCAAGCCTTTGACAGCACAACTCTTCTTT.